The sequence of this T cell receptor beta chain was determined in a study of control samples from healthy donors and cancer patients. Assay used: immunoSEQ multiplex PCR; TCRdb lists only in-frame clones, some missing. Here the sample spans under 85,000 clones, 89% being singletons. The CDR3 has 13 amino acids. CDR1 is LGHNT, CDR2 FRNRAP, per germline. V was clipped by 1 base and J by 3 bases, with 7 bases between them. The gene calls are TRBV12-5 and TRBJ2-7; the D gene is possibly TRBD2 (6 bases). Sequencing was performed on PBMCs. This sequence originates from a man aged 55-75 years with colorectal cancer. The CDR3 nucleotides read TGTGCTAGTGGTTTGGCCGGGAGCTACGAGCAGTACTTC. This sequence encodes CASGLAGSYEQYF.